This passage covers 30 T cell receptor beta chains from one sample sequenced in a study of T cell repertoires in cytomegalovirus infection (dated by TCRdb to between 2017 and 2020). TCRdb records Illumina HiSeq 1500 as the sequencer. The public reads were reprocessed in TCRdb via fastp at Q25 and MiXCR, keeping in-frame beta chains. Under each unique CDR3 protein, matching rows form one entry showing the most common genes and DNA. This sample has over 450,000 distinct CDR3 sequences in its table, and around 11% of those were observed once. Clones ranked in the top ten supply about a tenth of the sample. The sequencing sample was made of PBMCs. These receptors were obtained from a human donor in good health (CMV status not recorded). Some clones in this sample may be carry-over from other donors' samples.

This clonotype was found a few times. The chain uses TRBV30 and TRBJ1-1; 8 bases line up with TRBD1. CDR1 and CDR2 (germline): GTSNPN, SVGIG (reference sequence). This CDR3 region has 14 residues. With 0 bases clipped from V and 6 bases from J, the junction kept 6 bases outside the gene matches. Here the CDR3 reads CAWSVTGGAAEAFF. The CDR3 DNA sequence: TGTGCCTGGAGTGTCACAGGGGGGGCAGCTGAAGCTTTCTTT.

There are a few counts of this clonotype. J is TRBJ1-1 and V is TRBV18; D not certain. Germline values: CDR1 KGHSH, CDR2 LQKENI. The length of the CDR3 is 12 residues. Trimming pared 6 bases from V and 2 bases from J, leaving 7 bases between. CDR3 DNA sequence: TGTGCCAGCTCGGCGACTAACACTGAAGCTTTCTTT. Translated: CASSATNTEAFF.

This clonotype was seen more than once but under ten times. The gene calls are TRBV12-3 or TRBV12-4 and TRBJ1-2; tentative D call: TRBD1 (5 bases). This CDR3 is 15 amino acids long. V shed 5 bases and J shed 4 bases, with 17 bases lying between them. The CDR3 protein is CASSQGPPEIYGYTF. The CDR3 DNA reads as TGTGCCAGCAGTCAGGGTCCCCCGGAGATCTATGGCTACACCTTC.

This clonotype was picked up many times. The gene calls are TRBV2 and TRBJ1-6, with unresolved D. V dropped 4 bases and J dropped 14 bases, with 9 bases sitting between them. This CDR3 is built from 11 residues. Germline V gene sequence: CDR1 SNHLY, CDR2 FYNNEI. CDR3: CASSVPGALHF. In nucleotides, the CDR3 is TGTGCCAGCAGTGTCCCTGGGGCCCTCCACTTT.

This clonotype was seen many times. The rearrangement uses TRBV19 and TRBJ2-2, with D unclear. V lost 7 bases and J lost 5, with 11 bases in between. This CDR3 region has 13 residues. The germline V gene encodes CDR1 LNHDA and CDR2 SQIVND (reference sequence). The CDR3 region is CASNPTGTGELFF. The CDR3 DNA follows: TGTGCCAGTAACCCAACCGGGACCGGGGAGCTGTTTTTT.

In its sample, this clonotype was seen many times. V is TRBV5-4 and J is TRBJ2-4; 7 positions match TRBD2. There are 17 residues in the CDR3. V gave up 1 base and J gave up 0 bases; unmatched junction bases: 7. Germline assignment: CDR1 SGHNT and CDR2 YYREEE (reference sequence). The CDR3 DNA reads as TGTGCCAGCAGCTTGTCCGGGGAGGGTCTAGCCAAAAACATTCAGTACTTC. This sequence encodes CASSLSGEGLAKNIQYF.

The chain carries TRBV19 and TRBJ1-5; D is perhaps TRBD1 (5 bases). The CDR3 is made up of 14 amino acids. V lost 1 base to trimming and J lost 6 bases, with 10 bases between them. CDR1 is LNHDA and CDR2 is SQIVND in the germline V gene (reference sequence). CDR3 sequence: CASSIGQGIQPQHF. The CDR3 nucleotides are TGTGCCAGTAGTATAGGGCAGGGTATTCAGCCCCAGCATTTT.

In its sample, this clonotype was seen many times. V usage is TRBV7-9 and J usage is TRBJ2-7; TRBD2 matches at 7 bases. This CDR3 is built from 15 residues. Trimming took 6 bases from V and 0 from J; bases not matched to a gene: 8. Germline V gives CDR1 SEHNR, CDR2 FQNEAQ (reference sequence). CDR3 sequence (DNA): TGTGCCAGCAGGATAAACGGGGGGAGCTCCTACGAGCAGTACTTC. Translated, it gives CASRINGGSSYEQYF.

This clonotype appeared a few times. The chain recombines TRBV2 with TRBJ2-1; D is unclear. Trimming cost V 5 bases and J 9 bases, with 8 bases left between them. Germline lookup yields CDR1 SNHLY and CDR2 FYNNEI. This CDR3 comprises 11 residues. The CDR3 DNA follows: TGTGCCAGCAGTTCTTCTGCTGAGCAGTTCTTC. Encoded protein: CASSSSAEQFF. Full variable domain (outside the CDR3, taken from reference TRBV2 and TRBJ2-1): EPEVTQTPSHQVTQMGQEVILRCVPISNHLYFYWYRQILGQKVEFLVSFYNNEISEKSEIFDDQFSVERPDGSNFTLKIRSTKLEDSAMYFCASSSSAEQFFGPGTRLTVL.

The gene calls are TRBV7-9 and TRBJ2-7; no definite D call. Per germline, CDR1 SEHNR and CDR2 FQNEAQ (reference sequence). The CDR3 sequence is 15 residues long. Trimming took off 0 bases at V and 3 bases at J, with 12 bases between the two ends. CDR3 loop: CASSLASRFDYEQYF. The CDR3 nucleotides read TGTGCCAGCAGCTTAGCGAGCAGGTTTGACTACGAGCAGTACTTC.

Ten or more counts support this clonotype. CDR3 region: CASSMGGGTEAFF. The CDR3 DNA sequence: TGTGCCAGTAGTATGGGGGGGGGCACTGAAGCTTTCTTT. The V gene is TRBV19, the J gene TRBJ1-1, with D possibly being TRBD1 (5 bases). The length of the CDR3 is 13 residues. Trimming removed 3 bases at V and 4 bases at J, with 9 bases between. CDR1 LNHDA and CDR2 SQIVND come from the germline V gene (reference sequence).

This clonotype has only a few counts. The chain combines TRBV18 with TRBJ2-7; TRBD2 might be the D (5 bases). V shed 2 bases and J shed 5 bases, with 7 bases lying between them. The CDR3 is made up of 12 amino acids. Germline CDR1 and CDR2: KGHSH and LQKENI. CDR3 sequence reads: CASSPGSHEQYF. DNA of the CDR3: TGTGCCAGCTCACCAGGGAGCCACGAGCAGTACTTC.

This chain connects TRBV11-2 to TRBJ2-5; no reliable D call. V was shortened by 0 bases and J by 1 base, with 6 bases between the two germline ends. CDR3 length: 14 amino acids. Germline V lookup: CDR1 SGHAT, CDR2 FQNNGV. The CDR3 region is CASSLEWVQETQYF. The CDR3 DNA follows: TGTGCCAGCAGCTTAGAGTGGGTCCAAGAGACCCAGTACTTC.

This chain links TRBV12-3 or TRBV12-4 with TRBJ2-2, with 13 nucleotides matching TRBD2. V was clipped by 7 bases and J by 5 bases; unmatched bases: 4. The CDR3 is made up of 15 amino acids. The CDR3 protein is CASTAGLAGTGELFF. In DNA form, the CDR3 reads TGTGCCAGCACCGCGGGACTAGCGGGGACCGGGGAGCTGTTTTTT.

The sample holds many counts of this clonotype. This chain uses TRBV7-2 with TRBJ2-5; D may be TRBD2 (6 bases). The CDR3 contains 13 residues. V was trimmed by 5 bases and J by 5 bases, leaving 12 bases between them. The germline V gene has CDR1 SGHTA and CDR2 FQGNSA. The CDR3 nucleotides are TGTGCCAGCAGCCCCGGCGGGGCTGAGACCCAGTACTTC. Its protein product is CASSPGGAETQYF.

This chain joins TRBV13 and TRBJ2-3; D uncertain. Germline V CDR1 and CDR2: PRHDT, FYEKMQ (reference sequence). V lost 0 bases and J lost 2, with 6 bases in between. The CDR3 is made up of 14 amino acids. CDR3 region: CASSLGPDTDTQYF. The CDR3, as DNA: TGTGCCAGCAGCTTAGGCCCTGACACAGATACGCAGTATTTT. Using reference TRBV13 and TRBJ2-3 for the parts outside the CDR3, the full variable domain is AAGVIQSPRHLIKEKRETATLKCYPIPRHDTVYWYQQGPGQDPQFLISFYEKMQSDKGSIPDRFSAQQFSDYHSELNMSSLELGDSALYFCASSLGPDTDTQYFGPGTRLTVL.

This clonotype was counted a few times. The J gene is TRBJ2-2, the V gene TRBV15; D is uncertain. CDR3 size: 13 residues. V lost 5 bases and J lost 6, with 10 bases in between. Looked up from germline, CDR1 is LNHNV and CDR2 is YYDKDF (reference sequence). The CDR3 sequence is CATSPLSPGELFF. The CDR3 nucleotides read TGTGCCACCAGCCCTTTAAGTCCCGGGGAGCTGTTTTTT.

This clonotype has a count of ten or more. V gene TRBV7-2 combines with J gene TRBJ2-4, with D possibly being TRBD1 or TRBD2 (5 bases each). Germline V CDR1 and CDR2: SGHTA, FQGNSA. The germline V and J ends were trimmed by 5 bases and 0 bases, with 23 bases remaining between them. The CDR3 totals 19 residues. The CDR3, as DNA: TGTGCCAGCAGCCACGACCGGGACCTCACGTTAATAGCCAAAAACATTCAGTACTTC. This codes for CASSHDRDLTLIAKNIQYF.

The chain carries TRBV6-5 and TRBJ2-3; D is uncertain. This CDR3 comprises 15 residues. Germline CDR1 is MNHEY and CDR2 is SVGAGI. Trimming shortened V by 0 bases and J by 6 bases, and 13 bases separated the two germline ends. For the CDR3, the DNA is TGTGCCAGCAGTTACTCGGAATTAGCAAGTGATACGCAGTATTTT. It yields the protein CASSYSELASDTQYF.

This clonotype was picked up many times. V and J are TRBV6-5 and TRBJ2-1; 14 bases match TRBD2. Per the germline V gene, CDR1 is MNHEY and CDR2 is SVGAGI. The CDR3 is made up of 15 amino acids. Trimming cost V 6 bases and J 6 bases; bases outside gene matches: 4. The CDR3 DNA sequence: TGTGCCAGCAGCTTTGGGACTAGCGGGAGCAATGAGCAGTTCTTC. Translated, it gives CASSFGTSGSNEQFF.

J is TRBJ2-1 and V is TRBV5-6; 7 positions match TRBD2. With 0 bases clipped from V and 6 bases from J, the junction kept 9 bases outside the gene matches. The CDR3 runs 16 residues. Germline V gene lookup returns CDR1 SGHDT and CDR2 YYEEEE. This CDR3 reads CASSLDWTGGGNEQFF. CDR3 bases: TGTGCCAGCAGCTTGGACTGGACGGGGGGTGGCAATGAGCAGTTCTTC.

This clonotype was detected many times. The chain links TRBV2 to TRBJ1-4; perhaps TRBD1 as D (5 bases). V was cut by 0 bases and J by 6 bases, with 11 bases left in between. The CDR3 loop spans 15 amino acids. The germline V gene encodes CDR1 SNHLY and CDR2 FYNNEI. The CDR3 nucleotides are TGTGCCAGCAGTGAAGCGTGGCAGGGTCATGAAAAACTGTTTTTT. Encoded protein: CASSEAWQGHEKLFF. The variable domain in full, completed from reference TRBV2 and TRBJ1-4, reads EPEVTQTPSHQVTQMGQEVILRCVPISNHLYFYWYRQILGQKVEFLVSFYNNEISEKSEIFDDQFSVERPDGSNFTLKIRSTKLEDSAMYFCASSEAWQGHEKLFFGSGTQLSVL.

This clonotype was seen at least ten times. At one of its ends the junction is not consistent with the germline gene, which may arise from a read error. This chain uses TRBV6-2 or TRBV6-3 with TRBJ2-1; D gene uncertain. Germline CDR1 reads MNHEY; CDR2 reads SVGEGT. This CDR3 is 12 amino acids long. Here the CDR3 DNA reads TGTGCCAGCAGTCCCTCCGACAATGAGCAGTTCTTC. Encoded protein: CASSPSDNEQFF.

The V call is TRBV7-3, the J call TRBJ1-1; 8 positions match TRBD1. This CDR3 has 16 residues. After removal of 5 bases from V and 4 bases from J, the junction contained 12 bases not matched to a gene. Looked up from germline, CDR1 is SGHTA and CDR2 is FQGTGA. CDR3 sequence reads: CASSANQGALGTEAFF. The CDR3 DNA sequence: TGTGCCAGCAGCGCCAACCAGGGGGCGCTGGGCACTGAAGCTTTCTTT.

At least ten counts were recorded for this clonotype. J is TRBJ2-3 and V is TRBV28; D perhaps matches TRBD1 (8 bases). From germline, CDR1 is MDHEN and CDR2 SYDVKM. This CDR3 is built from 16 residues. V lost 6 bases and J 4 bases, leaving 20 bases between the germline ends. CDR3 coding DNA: TGTGCCAGCAGCCTCGGGAGGACAGGGTACCCAGATACGCAGTATTTT. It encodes CASSLGRTGYPDTQYF.

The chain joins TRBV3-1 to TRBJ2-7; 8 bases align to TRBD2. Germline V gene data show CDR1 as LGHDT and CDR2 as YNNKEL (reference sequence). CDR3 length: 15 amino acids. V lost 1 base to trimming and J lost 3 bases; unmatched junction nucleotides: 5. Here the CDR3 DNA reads TGTGCCAGCAGCCAAGCTTCCGGGAGGGGCTACGAGCAGTACTTC. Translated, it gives CASSQASGRGYEQYF.

The CDR3 spells CASSPLSRGVREQYF. The CDR3 DNA reads as TGTGCCAGCAGCCCCCTTTCGAGGGGGGTGCGCGAGCAGTACTTC. This chain connects TRBV3-1 to TRBJ2-7, with D perhaps assigned TRBD1 or TRBD2 (6 bases each). V was trimmed by 4 bases and J by 6 bases, leaving 19 bases between them. The CDR3 is 15 residues long. CDR1 is LGHDT and CDR2 is YNNKEL in the germline V gene (reference sequence).

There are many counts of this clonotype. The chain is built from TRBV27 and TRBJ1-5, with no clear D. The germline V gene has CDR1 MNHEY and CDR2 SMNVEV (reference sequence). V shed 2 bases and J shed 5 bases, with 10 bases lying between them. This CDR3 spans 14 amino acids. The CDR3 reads CASSLARSDQPQHF. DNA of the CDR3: TGTGCCAGCAGTTTAGCCAGGTCGGATCAGCCCCAGCATTTT.

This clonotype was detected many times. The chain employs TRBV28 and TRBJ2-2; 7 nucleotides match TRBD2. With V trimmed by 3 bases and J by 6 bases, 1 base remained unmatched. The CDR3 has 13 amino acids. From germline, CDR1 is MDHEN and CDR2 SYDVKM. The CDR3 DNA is TGTGCCAGCAGTTTGACTAGCCCCGGGGAGCTGTTTTTT. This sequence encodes CASSLTSPGELFF.

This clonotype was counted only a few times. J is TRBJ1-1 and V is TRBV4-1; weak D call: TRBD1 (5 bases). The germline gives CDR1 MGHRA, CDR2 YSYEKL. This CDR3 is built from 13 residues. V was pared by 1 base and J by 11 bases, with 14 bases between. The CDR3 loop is CASSQVGGSGAFF. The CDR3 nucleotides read TGCGCCAGCAGCCAAGTGGGGGGAAGTGGGGCTTTCTTT.